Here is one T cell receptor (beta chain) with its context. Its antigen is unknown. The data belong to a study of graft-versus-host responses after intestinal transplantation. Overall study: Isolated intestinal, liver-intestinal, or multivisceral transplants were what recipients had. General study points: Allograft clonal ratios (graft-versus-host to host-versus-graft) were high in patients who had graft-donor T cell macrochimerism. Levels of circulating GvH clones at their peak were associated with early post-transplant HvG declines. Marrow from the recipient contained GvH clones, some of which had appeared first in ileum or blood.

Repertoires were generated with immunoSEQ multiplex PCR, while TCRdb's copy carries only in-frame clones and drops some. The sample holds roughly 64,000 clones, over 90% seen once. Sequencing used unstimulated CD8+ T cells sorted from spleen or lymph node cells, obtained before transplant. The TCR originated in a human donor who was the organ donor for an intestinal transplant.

The DNA of the CDR3 is TGTGCCCGTGCCTCCGGGGGGAGGAGAGCTTTCTTT. This gives the protein CARASGGRRAFF. This chain joins TRBV6-5 and TRBJ1-1; perhaps TRBD1 as D (5 bases). CDR3 length: 12 residues. Germline CDR1 MNHEY, CDR2 SVGAGI. The ends were cut back, 11 bases at V and 10 bases at J, with 20 bases in the middle.